This TCR beta chain comes out of a study of Graves' ophthalmopathy and Graves' hyperthyroidism. V gave up 6 bases and J gave up 7 bases; unmatched junction bases: 11. Germline CDR1 and CDR2: SQVTM and ANQGSEA. The CDR3 runs to 14 residues. As concerns this clonotype: Its antigen is still unknown.

The sequenced template was RNA, covering the TCR beta CDR3 region. HTBI primers served in a first-round RT-PCR, which a second-round multiplex PCR followed. TCRdb recomputed calls from the multiplex PCR reads with MiXCR, one row per CDR3 protein. The table has around 1,200,000 distinct CDR3 sequences, roughly 35% seen once. Notes on the study in general: For separating ophthalmopathy from stable hyperthyroidism, a 13-signature model gave 85% to 90% sensitivity and around 76% specificity. Ophthalmopathy progression prediction by the model yielded a sensitivity of 60% to 71% and a specificity of about 72%.

Source material: peripheral blood or thyroid tissue (not recorded which). The V call is TRBV29-1, the J call TRBJ1-4; 7 nucleotides align to TRBD1. The sequence was collected from an adult man with Graves' hyperthyroidism. Here the CDR3 DNA reads TGCAGCGTAGGGGGCAAAGGGAATGGTGAAAAACTGTTTTTT. This gives the protein CSVGGKGNGEKLFF.